The 18 T cell receptor beta chains below all came from one sample that was sequenced in a study of T-cell reconstitution after alpha-beta-depleted transplantation in children. Preparing the TCRbeta library involved the use of unique molecular identifiers. Each CDR3 protein gets one entry after TCRdb re-called the PCR reads with MiXCR. The repertoire holds around 670,000 distinct CDR3 sequences, with around 12% as singletons. This sample comprised PBMCs, obtained before TCRalphabeta/CD19-depleted stem cell transplant. The receptors were gathered from a girl aged 2 to 9 with congenital amegakaryocytic thrombocytopenia, due to receive a stem cell transplant.

This clonotype was picked up many times. The rearrangement joins TRBV29-1 to TRBJ2-7, with D perhaps matching TRBD2 (6 bases). This CDR3 region has 12 residues. Germline CDR1 SQVTM, CDR2 ANQGSEA. The V gene lost 0 bases and the J gene lost 9 bases, with 12 bases spanning the gap. DNA of the CDR3: TGCAGCGTTGAAGAGGGGGGTTCGGGGCAGTACTTC. Its protein product is CSVEEGGSGQYF.

The V call is TRBV12-3 or TRBV12-4, the J call TRBJ2-7; TRBD1 matches at 7 bases. The length of the CDR3 is 13 residues. V trimming: 7 bases; J trimming: 1 base; junction bases outside the gene matches: 4. CDR3 sequence (DNA): TGTGCCAGCACCACAGGGGAGTCCTACGAGCAGTACTTC. Translated: CASTTGESYEQYF.

In this sample, this clonotype turned up once. A much larger clone is a single base away; this may be a read error. CDR3 amino acids: CSVEAGFKQFF. The CDR3 nucleotides are TGCAGCGTGGAGGCCGGGTTCAAGCAGTTCTTC. The chain carries TRBV29-1 and TRBJ2-1, with D possibly TRBD2 on 5 matching bases. Germline V CDR1 and CDR2: SQVTM, ANQGSEA. This CDR3 contains 11 residues. V was clipped by 6 bases and J by 11 bases, with 14 bases between them.

There are many counts of this clonotype. The CDR3 DNA reads as TGCAGTGCTAGAGATCTTACTGACGAGCAGTACTTC. This encodes CSARDLTDEQYF. The genes are TRBV20-1 and TRBJ2-7; D gene unclear. This CDR3 comprises 12 residues. Germline V CDR1 and CDR2: DFQATT, SNEGSKA (reference sequence). Deletions cut 0 bases from V and 5 bases from J, with 8 bases between.

The chain joins TRBV20-1 to TRBJ2-7, with TRBD2 matching 9 bases. There are 13 residues in the CDR3. Germline lookup yields CDR1 DFQATT and CDR2 SNEGSKA (reference sequence). J lost 5 bases, V lost 2 bases, and 4 bases had no gene match. In DNA, the CDR3 is TGCAGTGCTAGACTAGCGGGAAGGAACGAGCAGTACTTC. It specifies CSARLAGRNEQYF.

The J gene is TRBJ2-7, the V gene TRBV20-1; TRBD2 aligns across 8 bases. Germline loops: CDR1 DFQATT, CDR2 SNEGSKA (reference sequence). Unmatched junction bases numbered 22, after V lost 6 bases and J lost 6 bases. This CDR3 is 17 amino acids long. CDR3 DNA: TGCAGTGCCTCCCAATGGGGTAGCGGGACCCCCCTCCCCGAGCAGTACTTC. Its protein product is CSASQWGSGTPLPEQYF.

At least ten counts were recorded for this clonotype. This CDR3 reads CSAIAASTDTQYF. CDR3 DNA sequence: TGCAGTGCTATAGCGGCTAGCACAGATACGCAGTATTTT. This sequence joins TRBV20-1 and TRBJ2-3; possible D gene TRBD2, 6 bases. Germline CDR1 reads DFQATT; CDR2 reads SNEGSKA (reference sequence). The CDR3 consists of 13 residues. The germline V and J ends were trimmed by 4 bases and 0 bases, with 8 bases remaining between them.

This clonotype was seen a few times. The chain is built from TRBV9 and TRBJ2-3; 13 positions agree with TRBD2. This CDR3 has 18 amino acids. The V and J ends lost 0 bases and 3 bases, in that order; junction bases with no gene match: 7. Germline V gives CDR1 SGDLS, CDR2 YYNGEE. The CDR3 sequence is CASSVERTSGSGTDTQYF. The CDR3 coding sequence is TGTGCCAGCAGCGTAGAAAGGACTAGCGGGAGTGGTACAGATACGCAGTATTTT.

This clonotype was picked up a small number of times. The rearrangement links TRBV28 to TRBJ2-7; D is unclear. CDR1 is MDHEN, CDR2 SYDVKM, per germline. The CDR3 spans 15 residues. V lost 8 bases to trimming and J lost 2 bases, with 19 bases between them. The CDR3 nucleotides are TGTGCCAGCGGAGTACGGGCCCTATTGACCTACGAGCAGTACTTC. Translation: CASGVRALLTYEQYF.

The chain has TRBV14 and TRBJ2-6; D remains ambiguous. The CDR3 is 16 amino acids. CDR1 and CDR2 (germline): SGHDN, FVKESK. Trimming cost V 2 bases and J 0 bases, with 8 bases left between them. CDR3 protein: CASSQLYRSGANVLTF. CDR3 nucleotides: TGTGCCAGCAGCCAACTGTACCGCTCTGGGGCCAACGTCCTGACTTTC. Variable domain in full (rest from reference TRBV14 and TRBJ2-6): EAGVTQFPSHSVIEKGQTVTLRCDPISGHDNLYWYRRVMGKEIKFLLHFVKESKQDESGMPNNRFLAERTGGTYSTLKVQPAELEDSGVYFCASSQLYRSGANVLTFGAGSRLTVL.

This clonotype was counted ten times or more. The rearrangement links TRBV20-1 to TRBJ2-2; D is perhaps TRBD1 or TRBD2 (6 bases each). V was clipped by 2 bases and J by 8 bases, with 15 bases between them. This CDR3 region has 14 residues. CDR1 is DFQATT and CDR2 is SNEGSKA in the germline V gene (reference sequence). The CDR3: CSARKRAGTGELFF. The CDR3 DNA follows: TGCAGTGCTAGAAAGCGGGCCGGGACAGGGGAGCTGTTTTTT.

As regards this clonotype: This sequence may be a read error, since a much larger clone differs from it by one base. This chain links TRBV5-1 with TRBJ2-1; 8 bases map to TRBD1. Looked up from germline, CDR1 is SGHRS and CDR2 is YFSETQ. The CDR3 is made up of 15 amino acids. The CDR3 reads CASSSNRGSYHEQFF. Here the CDR3 DNA reads TGCGCCAGCAGCTCCAACAGGGGGTCCTACCATGAGCAGTTCTTC.

This clonotype was counted many times. The rearrangement joins TRBV28 to TRBJ2-7; D is possibly TRBD1 or TRBD2 (6 bases each). Germline loops: CDR1 MDHEN, CDR2 SYDVKM. The CDR3 has 13 amino acids. The V end was cut by 8 bases, the J end by 3 bases, with 14 bases between. The CDR3 nucleotides are TGTGCCAGCGAGGGGGGACCGCTCTACGAGCAGTACTTC. Its protein product is CASEGGPLYEQYF.

This clonotype was observed many times. The chain is built from TRBV5-1 and TRBJ2-3, with D unclear. Trimming cost V 0 bases and J 4 bases, with 9 bases left between them. The CDR3 sequence is 14 residues long. CDR1 is SGHRS, CDR2 YFSETQ, per germline. The CDR3 spells CASSLAAMADTQYF. CDR3 DNA sequence: TGCGCCAGCAGCTTGGCAGCGATGGCAGATACGCAGTATTTT.

The V call is TRBV3-1, the J call TRBJ2-7; maybe TRBD1 (6 bases). This CDR3 region has 13 residues. The V gene lost 0 bases and the J gene lost 6 bases, with 9 bases spanning the gap. The germline V gene has CDR1 LGHDT and CDR2 YNNKEL (reference sequence). CDR3 coding DNA: TGTGCCAGCAGCCAAGATACAGGGCCCGAGCAGTACTTC. Amino acids: CASSQDTGPEQYF.

This clonotype was seen ten or more times. The CDR3 is CSARVSSADTQYF. The CDR3 nucleotides read TGCAGTGCTAGAGTTAGCTCGGCAGATACGCAGTATTTT. The chain carries TRBV20-1 and TRBJ2-3; no firm D call. Trimming left V 1 base short and J 4 bases short, with 9 bases between. Germline CDR1 is DFQATT and CDR2 is SNEGSKA (reference sequence). CDR3 length: 13 residues.

This clonotype has a handful of counts. The chain has TRBV7-2 and TRBJ2-7; D is undetermined. Deletions cut 5 bases from V and 7 bases from J, with 18 bases between. Germline loops: CDR1 SGHTA, CDR2 FQGNSA. The length of the CDR3 is 14 residues. The chain's CDR3 is CASSVGSLVEEQYF. Here the CDR3 DNA reads TGTGCCAGCAGCGTCGGGTCCCTTGTGGAAGAGCAGTACTTC.

This clonotype came up many times. V is TRBV5-5 and J is TRBJ2-7, with 7 nucleotides matching TRBD1. This CDR3 has 15 amino acids. The junction had 8 bases not matched to a gene; V was cut back by 0 bases and J by 5 bases. Germline values: CDR1 SGHKS, CDR2 YYEKEE (reference sequence). The CDR3 sequence: CASSLVRGQRDEQYF. In DNA, the CDR3 is TGTGCCAGCAGCTTGGTTAGGGGACAGCGAGACGAGCAGTACTTC.